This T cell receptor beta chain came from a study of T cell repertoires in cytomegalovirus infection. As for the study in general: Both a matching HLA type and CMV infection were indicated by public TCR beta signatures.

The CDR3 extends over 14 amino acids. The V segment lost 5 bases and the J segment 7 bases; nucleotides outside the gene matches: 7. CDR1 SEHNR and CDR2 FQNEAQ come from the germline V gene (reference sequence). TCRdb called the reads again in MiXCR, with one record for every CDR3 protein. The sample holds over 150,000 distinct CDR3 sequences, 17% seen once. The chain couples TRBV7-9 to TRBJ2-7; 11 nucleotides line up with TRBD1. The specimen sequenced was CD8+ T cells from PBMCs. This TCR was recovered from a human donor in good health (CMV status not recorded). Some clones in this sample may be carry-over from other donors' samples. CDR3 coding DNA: TGTGCCAGCAGCCAGGACAGGGGGCGGCGGGAGCAGTACTTC. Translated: CASSQDRGRREQYF.